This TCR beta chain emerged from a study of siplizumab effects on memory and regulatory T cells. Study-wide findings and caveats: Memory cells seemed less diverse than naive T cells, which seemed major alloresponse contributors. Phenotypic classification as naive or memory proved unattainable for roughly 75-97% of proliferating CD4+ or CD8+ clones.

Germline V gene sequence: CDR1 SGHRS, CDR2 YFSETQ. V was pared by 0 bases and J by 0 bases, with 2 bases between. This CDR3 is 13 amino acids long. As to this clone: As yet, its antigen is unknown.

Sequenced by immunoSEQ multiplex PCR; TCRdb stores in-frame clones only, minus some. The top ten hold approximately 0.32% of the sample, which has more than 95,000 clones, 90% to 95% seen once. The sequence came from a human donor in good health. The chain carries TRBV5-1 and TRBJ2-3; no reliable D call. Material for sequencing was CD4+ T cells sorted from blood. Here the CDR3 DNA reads TGCGCCAGCAGCTTGGGTAGCACAGATACGCAGTATTTT. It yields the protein CASSLGSTDTQYF.